A single sample gave rise to the 30 T cell receptor beta chains below, sequenced in a study of identical twins (dated by TCRdb to the mid-2010s). Library preparation was by 5' RACE. The instrument was an Illumina HiSeq 2000. TCRdb ran its own pipeline on the public reads, namely fastp trimming at Q25 and MiXCR clone calling, and kept in-frame beta chains. One record per CDR3 amino acid sequence lists the most common genes and DNA. The sample table contains about 690,000 distinct CDR3 sequences; only one count was recorded for less than 25% of them. 4% to 4.5% of the sample is held by the ten biggest clonotypes. The data also belong to a second study, concerning T cells expressing NK-cell markers.

Source material: PBMCs. These receptors were obtained from a woman between 18 and 29 years old in good health.

This clonotype was seen a few times. The V and J genes are TRBV10-3 and TRBJ2-1; D possibly corresponds to TRBD2 (7 bases). Germline assignment: CDR1 ENHRY and CDR2 SYGVKD. V dropped 4 bases and J dropped 7 bases, with 11 bases sitting between them. CDR3 size: 13 residues. CDR3 loop: CAISGGGRNEQFF. The CDR3 DNA is TGTGCCATCAGTGGCGGGGGCCGGAATGAGCAGTTCTTC.

The chain combines TRBV20-1 with TRBJ2-1; 11 bases are shared with TRBD2. Germline V gene lookup returns CDR1 DFQATT and CDR2 SNEGSKA (reference sequence). J gave up 7 bases and V 2 bases, and 10 bases lay outside the gene matches. CDR3 size: 16 residues. Here the CDR3 DNA reads TGCAGTGCTAGACCAATAACTAGCGGGAGCTTGAATGAGCAGTTCTTC. Translated, it gives CSARPITSGSLNEQFF.

This chain connects TRBV14 to TRBJ1-1; no reliable D call. V dropped 0 bases and J dropped 3 bases, with 8 bases sitting between them. Per the germline V gene, CDR1 is SGHDN and CDR2 is FVKESK. The length of the CDR3 is 14 residues. The CDR3 nucleotides are TGTGCCAGCAGCCAAGATCACGGTTACACTGAAGCTTTCTTT. Its translation: CASSQDHGYTEAFF. The full variable domain, with the rest looked up from reference TRBV14 and TRBJ1-1, is EAGVTQFPSHSVIEKGQTVTLRCDPISGHDNLYWYRRVMGKEIKFLLHFVKESKQDESGMPNNRFLAERTGGTYSTLKVQPAELEDSGVYFCASSQDHGYTEAFFGQGTRLTVV.

This chain uses TRBV10-3 with TRBJ2-7, with 13 bases aligning to TRBD2. The CDR3 contains 15 residues. Germline V gives CDR1 ENHRY, CDR2 SYGVKD. J was trimmed by 2 bases and V by 10 bases; bases with no gene match: 8. For the CDR3, the DNA is TGTGCCACATCCCTCGGACTAGCGGGGGCCTACGAGCAGTACTTC. Protein sequence: CATSLGLAGAYEQYF.

This clonotype came up many times. The chain has TRBV7-2 and TRBJ2-1; 7 positions match TRBD2. This CDR3 has 15 residues. Germline V gene data show CDR1 as SGHTA and CDR2 as FQGNSA. Trimming at V came to 5 bases and at J to 4 bases, leaving 8 bases not matched to a gene. Here the CDR3 reads CASSPQWGGYNEQFF. CDR3 DNA: TGTGCCAGCAGCCCACAGTGGGGGGGGTACAATGAGCAGTTCTTC.

The V gene is TRBV30, the J gene TRBJ2-2, with D hard to call. Germline CDR1 is GTSNPN and CDR2 is SVGIG (reference sequence). V was clipped by 2 bases and J by 1 base, with 8 bases between them. The CDR3 is made up of 14 amino acids. CDR3 sequence reads: CAWSLRQNTGELFF. CDR3 in DNA: TGTGCCTGGAGTCTTCGACAGAACACCGGGGAGCTGTTTTTT.

The table lists this clonotype with a few counts. This chain links TRBV12-3 or TRBV12-4 with TRBJ1-3; D is perhaps TRBD1 (5 bases). Trimming stripped 10 bases from V and 5 bases from J, with 15 bases between. The CDR3 has 13 residues. The CDR3 DNA follows: TGTGCCACTACGGGGGATTCTAGAAACACCATATATTTT. Residues: CATTGDSRNTIYF.

This clonotype was counted ten times or more. The chain combines TRBV4-2 with TRBJ2-3, with D hard to call. Trimming removed 0 bases from V and 1 base from J, with 2 bases in between. This CDR3 comprises 13 residues. CDR1 is LGHNA and CDR2 is YNFKEQ in the germline V gene. Written as DNA, the CDR3 is TGTGCCAGCAGCCAAGATGGCACAGATACGCAGTATTTT. It is translated as CASSQDGTDTQYF.

In this sample, this clonotype turned up many times. The chain carries TRBV6-5 and TRBJ2-1; the match to TRBD1 covers 7 bases. CDR1 is MNHEY and CDR2 is SVGAGI in the germline V gene. The CDR3 is 12 residues long. J lost 8 bases, V lost 5 bases, and 3 bases had no gene match. CDR3 residues: CASSTTGHEQFF. Here the CDR3 DNA reads TGTGCCAGCAGTACGACAGGGCATGAGCAGTTCTTC.

This clonotype was detected only a few times. The chain combines TRBV20-1 with TRBJ2-7; D possibly corresponds to TRBD1 (5 bases). The germline gives CDR1 DFQATT, CDR2 SNEGSKA (reference sequence). This CDR3 region has 13 residues. The V end was cut by 0 bases, the J end by 11 bases, with 17 bases between. The CDR3 coding sequence is TGCAGTGCTAGAGATAGTTCTAGGGGTAGGAAGTACTTC. Amino acids: CSARDSSRGRKYF.

This clonotype appeared many times. V usage is TRBV6-2 or TRBV6-3 and J usage is TRBJ2-4, with D maybe TRBD2 (5 bases). This CDR3 region has 13 residues. From germline, CDR1 is MNHEY and CDR2 SVGEGT. Trimming removed 6 bases at V and 14 bases at J, with 20 bases between. The CDR3 protein is CASSRTSGFEEYF. CDR3 nucleotides: TGTGCCAGCAGCCGTACCAGCGGTTTCGAGGAGTACTTC.

This clonotype occurred many times. This chain joins TRBV12-3 or TRBV12-4 and TRBJ2-3; tentatively, D is TRBD1 (5 bases). The CDR3 has 12 residues. Trimming cost V 3 bases and J 11 bases, with 12 bases left between them. CDR3 nucleotides: TGTGCCAGCAGTTTCGACAGATACAAGCAGTATTTT. This sequence encodes CASSFDRYKQYF.

The chain is built from TRBV20-1 and TRBJ2-3; D is perhaps TRBD1 (5 bases). V was shortened by 5 bases and J by 4 bases, with 19 bases between the two germline ends. This CDR3 is 15 amino acids long. The germline gives CDR1 DFQATT, CDR2 SNEGSKA (reference sequence). The chain's CDR3 is CSARTRDSLADTQYF. The CDR3 DNA is TGCAGTGCTCGGACCCGCGACAGCCTGGCAGATACGCAGTATTTT.

The chain employs TRBV24-1 and TRBJ2-1; D is perhaps TRBD1 (5 bases). V was cut by 8 bases and J by 0 bases, with 10 bases left in between. The CDR3 runs 14 residues. Germline CDR1 and CDR2: KGHDR and SFDVKD. CDR3 protein: CATNRQSSYNEQFF. Here the CDR3 DNA reads TGTGCCACCAATCGACAGAGCTCCTACAATGAGCAGTTCTTC.

Worth noting for this clonotype: This may stem from a read error, because a much larger clone lies one nucleotide away. The V and J genes are TRBV2 and TRBJ2-5; a possible D gene is TRBD1 (7 bases). The V gene's germline CDR1 is SNHLY and CDR2 FYNNEI. The length of the CDR3 is 14 residues. The CDR3 sequence: CACGRGEYQETQYF. As DNA, the CDR3 is TGTGCGTGCGGCAGGGGGGAGTACCAAGAGACCCAGTACTTC.

The V gene is TRBV20-1, the J gene TRBJ2-5, with D unclear. The V end was cut by 2 bases, the J end by 5 bases, with 15 bases between. Germline CDR1 and CDR2: DFQATT and SNEGSKA (reference sequence). There are 14 residues in the CDR3. The chain's CDR3 is CSARSPQFYETQYF. CDR3 sequence (DNA): TGCAGTGCTAGATCGCCCCAGTTTTACGAGACCCAGTACTTC.

This clonotype has only one observation. V usage is TRBV7-2 and J usage is TRBJ2-1; D unclear. The CDR3 runs 14 residues. CDR1 is SGHTA, CDR2 FQGNSA, per germline. V lost 7 bases and J 1 base, leaving 11 bases between the germline ends. The DNA for the CDR3 is TGTGCCAGCACAACGAGTTTTTCCTACAATGAGCAGTTCTTC. It translates to CASTTSFSYNEQFF. Full variable domain (rest looked up from reference TRBV7-2 and TRBJ2-1): GAGVSQSPSNKVTEKGKDVELRCDPISGHTALYWYRQSLGQGLEFLIYFQGNSAPDKSGLPSDRFSAERTGGSVSTLTIQRTQQEDSAVYLCASTTSFSYNEQFFGPGTRLTVL.

CDR3 loop: CASSRIPQGLLSLPDTQYF. The CDR3 DNA is TGCGCCAGCAGCCGCATACCTCAGGGGCTCCTCTCCCTCCCAGATACGCAGTATTTT. The V call is TRBV4-3, the J call TRBJ2-3; TRBD1 might be the D (6 bases). The CDR3 runs 19 residues. The V end lost 4 bases, the J end lost 4 bases, and 27 bases lay between the germline ends. CDR1 and CDR2 (germline): LGHNA, YSLEER.

V and J are TRBV4-3 and TRBJ2-3; 9 bases map to TRBD1. The junction had 3 bases not matched to a gene; V was cut back by 3 bases and J by 2 bases. The V gene's germline CDR1 is LGHNA and CDR2 YSLEER. The CDR3 sequence is 15 residues long. CDR3: CASSQDRGPTDTQYF. CDR3 DNA sequence: TGCGCCAGCAGCCAGGACAGGGGACCCACAGATACGCAGTATTTT.

CDR3 in amino acids: CASTRDVGYTF. CDR3 nucleotide sequence: TGTGCCAGCACGAGGGATGTGGGCTACACCTTC. The gene calls are TRBV12-3 or TRBV12-4 and TRBJ1-2; no definite D call. V shed 7 bases and J shed 8 bases, with 11 bases lying between them. This CDR3 comprises 11 residues.

This clonotype was seen many times. The gene calls are TRBV7-3 and TRBJ1-1; no clear D. V lost 0 bases and J lost 1, with 3 bases in between. Germline assignment: CDR1 SGHTA and CDR2 FQGTGA. The CDR3 is 13 amino acids. The CDR3 here is CASSLTTNTEAFF. DNA for the CDR3: TGTGCCAGCAGCTTAACCACGAACACTGAAGCTTTCTTT.

The rearrangement links TRBV7-9 to TRBJ2-1, with 8 bases fitting TRBD2. Trimming removed 1 base from V and 8 bases from J; junction bases left unmatched: 7. Germline CDR1 and CDR2: SEHNR and FQNEAQ (reference sequence). The CDR3 is 15 amino acids. CDR3 bases: TGTGCCAGCAGCTTAGGGCTAGCGGGCCTCGATGAGCAGTTCTTC. Translation: CASSLGLAGLDEQFF. The whole variable domain, filled in from reference TRBV7-9 and TRBJ2-1, reads DTGVSQNPRHKITKRGQNVTFRCDPISEHNRLYWYRQTLGQGPEFLTYFQNEAQLEKSRLLSDRFSAERPKGSFSTLEIQRTEQGDSAMYLCASSLGLAGLDEQFFGPGTRLTVL.

This clonotype was observed a few times. The CDR3 DNA follows: TGTGCCAGCAGCAAAGCCGAAACGGGGGTAGGCTACACCTTC. Protein product: CASSKAETGVGYTF. The rearrangement links TRBV21-1 to TRBJ1-2; TRBD1 is the table's D call, not checked against the DNA. TRBV21-1 is annotated as a pseudogene. The CDR3 runs to 14 residues.

This clonotype was counted a few times. The chain joins TRBV3-1 to TRBJ2-5; the D is unclear. CDR3 length: 13 amino acids. Trimming stripped 0 bases from V and 6 bases from J, with 8 bases between. The germline gives CDR1 LGHDT, CDR2 YNNKEL (reference sequence). CDR3 protein: CASSQEVSKTQYF. The CDR3 DNA sequence: TGTGCCAGCAGCCAAGAGGTCTCCAAGACCCAGTACTTC.

This clonotype was counted ten times or more. The genes are TRBV20-1 and TRBJ2-3; 9 bases align to TRBD1. This CDR3 contains 14 residues. V shed 0 bases, J shed 8 bases, and the junction held 6 bases outside the gene matches. From germline, CDR1 is DFQATT and CDR2 SNEGSKA (reference sequence). The CDR3 is CSAREGQGISTQYF. The DNA of the CDR3 is TGCAGTGCTAGAGAAGGACAGGGGATAAGTACGCAGTATTTT.

DNA for the CDR3: TGTGCCAGCAGCCCCCGGGACAGGGGGCGGGCAGATACGCAGTATTTT. Protein: CASSPRDRGRADTQYF. V usage is TRBV11-3 and J usage is TRBJ2-3, with 12 bases lining up with TRBD1. Germline-derived CDR1 and CDR2 are SGHNT and YENEEA. CDR3 length: 16 amino acids. Trimming at V came to 5 bases and at J to 4 bases, leaving 7 bases not matched to a gene.

This rearrangement joins TRBV20-1 to TRBJ2-7, with a weak D call TRBD2 (6 bases). V shed 0 bases and J shed 0 bases, with 12 bases lying between them. The CDR3 is 15 residues long. Germline loops: CDR1 DFQATT, CDR2 SNEGSKA (reference sequence). Here the CDR3 reads CSARDPAGGSYEQYF. Here the CDR3 DNA reads TGCAGTGCTAGAGACCCAGCGGGCGGCTCCTACGAGCAGTACTTC.

This rearrangement joins TRBV30 to TRBJ2-7, with D unclear. Germline-derived CDR1 and CDR2 are GTSNPN and SVGIG (reference sequence). The V gene lost 4 bases and the J gene lost 0 bases, with 7 bases spanning the gap. This CDR3 spans 12 amino acids. This CDR3 is CAWNRASYEQYF. CDR3 bases: TGTGCCTGGAACCGGGCCTCCTACGAGCAGTACTTC.

This clonotype was seen more than once but under ten times. The V gene is TRBV7-8, the J gene TRBJ2-1; 10 nucleotides agree with TRBD2. After removal of 1 base from V and 12 bases from J, the junction contained 0 bases not matched to a gene. Germline V gives CDR1 SGHVS, CDR2 FQNEAQ. The CDR3 extends over 12 amino acids. CDR3 region: CASSLVAGGQFF. The CDR3, as DNA: TGTGCCAGCAGCTTAGTAGCGGGAGGGCAGTTCTTC.

The chain is built from TRBV7-9 and TRBJ1-2; no reliable D call. Germline CDR1 SEHNR, CDR2 FQNEAQ (reference sequence). The CDR3 extends over 15 amino acids. V was pared by 6 bases and J by 6 bases, with 20 bases between. The CDR3 region is CASSSIGTRVDGYTF. Here the CDR3 DNA reads TGTGCCAGCAGTTCAATAGGCACGAGAGTTGATGGCTACACCTTC.